The 25 T cell receptor beta chains below all came from one sample that was sequenced in a study of T cell clonality in common variable immunodeficiency. Sequencing was performed with immunoSEQ multiplex PCR; in TCRdb, only in-frame clones are kept and a portion is missing. Altogether about 52,000 clones were found in the sample, and no singletons occur. Sequences were obtained from peripheral blood mononuclear cells. These receptors were obtained from a person between 18 and 75 years old in good health.

This clone was recorded many times. The read is 3 residues too short to cover the CDR3 end, so that end is filled in from the germline J gene. This chain uses TRBV6-1 with TRBJ2-5; 9 bases align to TRBD1. Looked up from germline, CDR1 is MNHNS and CDR2 is SASEGT. There are 14 residues in the CDR3. The V gene end was trimmed by 2 bases and the J gene end by 5 bases; junction bases not matched to a gene: 3. Incomplete CDR3 DNA: TGTGCCAGCAGTGAAACAGGGGGCAGGGAGACC. Translating it yields CASSETGGRET. The complete CDR3 reads CASSETGGRETQYF.

This clone was detected many times. A read error may account for a junction end that differs from germline. The CDR3 loop reads CASSQANTGTGFGYTF. The DNA read from the CDR3 is TGCGCCAGCAGCCAAGCTAATACCGGGACAGGATTCGGC. The gene calls are TRBV4-2 and TRBJ1-2; TRBD1 matches at 8 bases. The CDR3 end falls 3 residues outside the read, so it is completed with the germline J gene. The CDR3 runs 16 residues. CDR1 and CDR2 (germline): LGHNA, YNFKEQ.

There are many counts of this clone. Read data end 3 residues before the CDR3 end; the end is taken from the germline J gene. The V gene is TRBV18, the J gene TRBJ2-3, with D uncertain. This CDR3 contains 14 residues. Germline assignment: CDR1 KGHSH and CDR2 LQKENI. Trimming stripped 0 bases from V and 2 bases from J, with 6 bases between. The part of the CDR3 DNA that was read is TGTGCCAGCTCACCACCGGGCTACACAGATACG. The encoded protein is CASSPPGYTDT. The entire CDR3 is CASSPPGYTDTQYF. Using reference TRBV18 and TRBJ2-3 for the parts outside the CDR3, the full variable domain is NAGVMQNPRHLVRRRGQEARLRCSPMKGHSHVYWYRQLPEEGLKFMVYLQKENIIDESGMPKERFSAEFPKEGPSILRIQQVVRGDSAAYFCASSPPGYTDTQYFGPGTRLTVL.

Note on this clone: The CDR3 is cut off 3 residues early in the read; its end comes from the germline J gene. The chain has TRBV18 and TRBJ2-3, with D perhaps TRBD1 (5 bases). From germline, CDR1 is KGHSH and CDR2 LQKENI. There are 14 residues in the CDR3. Here the CDR3 reads CASSPQGLRQPQYF. CDR3 DNA (partial): TGTGCCAGCTCACCGCAGGGCTTACGGCAGCCG.

The table lists this clone with many counts. The CDR3 is cut off 3 residues early in the read; its end comes from the germline J gene. The chain links TRBV5-4 to TRBJ1-4, with 9 bases aligning to TRBD1. The CDR3 is made up of 15 amino acids. The J segment lost 5 bases and the V segment lost 4 bases, leaving 6 bases of the junction unmatched. The V gene's germline CDR1 is SGHNT and CDR2 YYREEE (reference sequence). CDR3 DNA, as far as it was read: TGTGCCAGCAGCATTGGTGGGACAGGGAATGAAAAA. This translates into CASSIGGTGNEK. The CDR3 as a whole reads CASSIGGTGNEKLFF. Combining the CDR3 with reference TRBV5-4 and TRBJ1-4 gives the whole variable domain ETGVTQSPTHLIKTRGQQVTLRCSSQSGHNTVSWYQQALGQGPQFIFQYYREEENGRGNFPPRFSGLQFPNYSSELNVNALELDDSALYLCASSIGGTGNEKLFFGSGTQLSVL.

This clone was detected a few times. The CDR3 end falls 3 residues outside the read, so it is completed with the germline J gene. This chain uses TRBV18 with TRBJ2-7; the match to TRBD1 covers 9 bases. The CDR3 covers 15 residues. The V gene's germline CDR1 is KGHSH and CDR2 LQKENI. J lost 5 bases, V lost 0 bases, and 5 bases had no gene match. CDR3 DNA (partial): TGTGCCAGCTCACCACCCTCGGGACAGGGACACGAG. Its protein is CASSPPSGQGHE. The whole CDR3 is CASSPPSGQGHEQYF.

This clone was observed many times. Incomplete CDR3 DNA: TGTGCCAGCTCCCTTGACACCCTCCTCCATGGC. It encodes CASSLDTLLHG. The full-length CDR3 reads as CASSLDTLLHGYTF. The chain is built from TRBV18 and TRBJ1-2; D is undetermined. The read stops 3 residues short of the end of the CDR3; the missing end is completed from the germline J gene. The CDR3 covers 14 residues. Germline assignment: CDR1 KGHSH and CDR2 LQKENI. V shed 6 bases and J shed 6 bases, with 17 bases lying between them.

The sample holds many counts of this clone. The read ends 3 residues early relative to the CDR3; the germline J gene fills the gap. V gene TRBV18 combines with J gene TRBJ1-3; D possibly corresponds to TRBD1 (6 bases). V dropped 3 bases and J dropped 1 base, with 16 bases sitting between them. The germline V gene has CDR1 KGHSH and CDR2 LQKENI. The CDR3 sequence is 17 residues long. The CDR3 DNA, read in part, is TGTGCCAGCTCACCCCGCTCCCAGCAGGGGTCTGGAAACACC. Translation gives CASSPRSQQGSGNT. The whole CDR3 protein is CASSPRSQQGSGNTIYF.

Turning to this clone: The read comes to an end 3 residues before the CDR3 does, leaving the germline J gene to fill in the end. This chain links TRBV6-2 or TRBV6-3 with TRBJ2-3, with TRBD2 matching over 10 bases. CDR3 length: 15 amino acids. The germline V gene encodes CDR1 MNHEY and CDR2 SVGEGT. The CDR3 sequence: CASSQPGLAQETQYF. The DNA read from the CDR3 is TGTGCCAGCAGTCAACCGGGACTAGCGCAAGAGACG.

The table lists this clone with many counts. With the read ending 3 residues before the CDR3 end, the germline J gene is used to fill in that end. The rearrangement uses TRBV7-6 and TRBJ1-4; D not certain. Germline V gene lookup returns CDR1 SGHVS and CDR2 FNYEAQ. V was pared by 3 bases and J by 7 bases, with 9 bases between. This CDR3 has 13 residues. Partial CDR3 DNA: TGTGCCAGCAGCTTTTCCCGGGGTGAAAAA. Protein product: CASSFSRGEK. The full CDR3 is CASSFSRGEKLFF.

Many counts were recorded for this clone. The CDR3 extends 3 residues past the end of the read, so its final part is completed from the germline J gene. The chain combines TRBV7-8 with TRBJ2-2; 9 nucleotides agree with TRBD1. The CDR3 runs to 17 residues. V was clipped by 5 bases and J by 3 bases; unmatched bases: 10. The germline V gene encodes CDR1 SGHVS and CDR2 FQNEAQ. The CDR3 reads CASSQRAGQGYTGELFF. CDR3 DNA (partial): TGTGCCAGCAGCCAACGCGCGGGACAGGGTTACACCGGGGAG.

This clone was detected many times. CDR3 sequence reads: CASSEVTGGADTQYF. The DNA read from the CDR3 is TGTGCCAGCAGTGAAGTAACAGGGGGCGCAGATACG. V gene TRBV6-1 combines with J gene TRBJ2-3, with 9 bases identical to TRBD1. The DNA ends 3 residues before the CDR3 does, and the rest of the CDR3 is filled in from the germline J gene. There are 15 residues in the CDR3. V shed 1 base, J shed 4 bases, and the junction held 3 bases outside the gene matches. The V gene's germline CDR1 is MNHNS and CDR2 SASEGT.

This clone has ten or more counts. The read finishes 3 residues shy of the CDR3 end, and the germline J gene is used to complete it. The V and J genes are TRBV18 and TRBJ2-1; a possible D gene is TRBD2 (7 bases). V was shortened by 6 bases and J by 5 bases, with 17 bases between the two germline ends. Germline-derived CDR1 and CDR2 are KGHSH and LQKENI. The CDR3 spans 15 residues. The CDR3 bases that were read are TGTGCCAGCTCCCGCCAAACAGGGAGGGACAATGAG. It translates to CASSRQTGRDNE. The CDR3 reads in full as CASSRQTGRDNEQFF.

This clone was picked up many times. The read ends 3 residues early relative to the CDR3; the germline J gene fills the gap. The chain couples TRBV7-2 to TRBJ2-3; D possibly corresponds to TRBD2 (7 bases). CDR1 and CDR2 (germline): SGHTA, FQGNSA. The CDR3 has 15 amino acids. Trimming shortened V by 2 bases and J by 1 base, and 10 bases separated the two germline ends. CDR3 sequence: CASSLQGRGTDTQYF. CDR3 bases read: TGTGCCAGCAGCTTACAGGGGAGGGGCACAGATACG.

This clone showed up many times. The read gets to within 3 residues of the CDR3 end, and the germline J gene fills in the rest. The V gene is TRBV6-2 or TRBV6-3, the J gene TRBJ1-5; 7 nucleotides agree with TRBD1. V gave up 9 bases and J gave up 0 bases; unmatched junction bases: 11. Germline V CDR1 and CDR2: MNHEY, SVGEGT. The CDR3 totals 16 residues. The CDR3: CASSGAGGPSNQPQHF. CDR3 DNA, as far as it was read: TGTGCCAGTTCTGGAGCAGGGGGACCTAGCAATCAGCCC.

This clone was picked up many times. From the germline J gene comes the end of the CDR3, since the read stops 3 residues before it. The chain is built from TRBV7-3 and TRBJ2-3; 7 bases are a match to TRBD2. The CDR3 runs 16 residues. Germline-derived CDR1 and CDR2 are SGHTA and FQGTGA. V trimming: 2 bases; J trimming: 0 bases; junction bases outside the gene matches: 5. The CDR3 loop is CASSLYGSGSTDTQYF. The DNA read from the CDR3 is TGTGCCAGCAGCTTATATGGTAGCGGGAGCACAGATACG. Filled out from reference TRBV7-3 and TRBJ2-3, the complete variable domain reads GAGVSQTPSNKVTEKGKYVELRCDPISGHTALYWYRQSLGQGPEFLIYFQGTGAADDSGLPNDRFFAVRPEGSVSTLKIQRTERGDSAVYLCASSLYGSGSTDTQYFGPGTRLTVL.

In its sample, this clone was seen many times. The read finishes 3 residues shy of the CDR3 end, and the germline J gene is used to complete it. This chain joins TRBV7-2 and TRBJ1-5; 7 positions match TRBD1. J was trimmed by 3 bases and V by 6 bases; bases with no gene match: 5. The CDR3 has 14 residues. Germline values: CDR1 SGHTA, CDR2 FQGNSA. CDR3 DNA (partial): TGTGCCAGCAGAAGGGACAGTACCAATCAGCCC. Translating gives CASRRDSTNQP. The whole CDR3 sequence reads CASRRDSTNQPQHF.

This clone was detected many times. Relative to the germline gene, one junction end is altered; a read error may explain this. The CDR3 end lies 3 residues beyond the end of the read and is filled in from the germline J gene. The gene calls are TRBV4-2 and TRBJ1-4; D gene uncertain. The CDR3 covers 13 residues. Germline lookup yields CDR1 LGHNA and CDR2 YNFKEQ. CDR3 region: CASSPSRDEKLFF. CDR3 DNA, as far as it was read: TGCGCCAGCAGCCCCAGCCGGGATGAAAAA.

Ten or more counts support this clone. The read falls 3 residues short of the CDR3 end, and the missing part is taken from the germline J gene. The V call is TRBV10-3, the J call TRBJ2-1, with 11 bases lining up with TRBD2. Trimming cost V 4 bases and J 7 bases; bases outside gene matches: 15. CDR3 length: 18 amino acids. Germline values: CDR1 ENHRY, CDR2 SYGVKD. The sequenced part of the CDR3 DNA is TGTGCCATCAGTGGAACTAGCGGGAGCCCTACCTCGGGGAATGAG. Its translation is CAISGTSGSPTSGNE. The entire CDR3 reads CAISGTSGSPTSGNEQFF.

This clone was seen ten or more times. Read data end 3 residues before the CDR3 end; the end is taken from the germline J gene. V gene TRBV6-2 or TRBV6-3 combines with J gene TRBJ2-1; 11 bases match TRBD2. The V gene's germline CDR1 is MNHEY and CDR2 SVGEGT. V lost 6 bases and J lost 2; bases outside the gene matches: 6. The CDR3 contains 16 residues. CDR3 sequence reads: CASSLLAGAPYNEQFF. CDR3 DNA (partial): TGTGCCAGCAGCCTACTAGCGGGGGCCCCCTACAATGAG.

There are many counts of this clone. The sequenced fragment ends 3 residues before the CDR3 boundary, so the rest is inferred from the germline J gene. This chain joins TRBV9 and TRBJ2-7, with a weak D call TRBD1 (6 bases). This CDR3 has 15 residues. Trimming cost V 0 bases and J 2 bases, with 12 bases left between them. Germline lookup yields CDR1 SGDLS and CDR2 YYNGEE. Here the CDR3 reads CASSVVPDRPYEQYF. The part of the CDR3 DNA that was read is TGTGCCAGCAGCGTAGTCCCGGACAGACCCTACGAG.

This clone was observed at least ten times. The read gets to within 3 residues of the CDR3 end, and the germline J gene fills in the rest. The chain uses TRBV30 and TRBJ2-7, with 9 bases fitting TRBD1. Germline V gives CDR1 GTSNPN, CDR2 SVGIG (reference sequence). V dropped 2 bases and J dropped 3; count of bases not matched to a gene: 17. The length of the CDR3 is 18 residues. This CDR3 reads CAWSKGLGQGLSGYEQYF. The DNA read from the CDR3 is TGTGCCTGGAGTAAGGGGTTAGGACAGGGGCTATCAGGCTACGAG.

This clone came up many times. Incomplete CDR3 DNA: TGCGCCAGCAGCTTGGAGAGCGGGAGGAGCACAGATACG. Translating gives CASSLESGRSTDT. The entire CDR3 protein reads CASSLESGRSTDTQYF. The chain has TRBV5-1 and TRBJ2-3; 9 nucleotides agree with TRBD2. The read gets to within 3 residues of the CDR3 end, and the germline J gene fills in the rest. Germline V CDR1 and CDR2: SGHRS, YFSETQ. There are 16 residues in the CDR3. V dropped 0 bases and J dropped 0; count of bases not matched to a gene: 2.

This clone was seen repeatedly, ten times or more. The CDR3 is cut off 3 residues early in the read; its end comes from the germline J gene. The rearrangement links TRBV18 to TRBJ1-2; 12 positions match TRBD1. CDR1 and CDR2 (germline): KGHSH, LQKENI. This CDR3 is 14 amino acids long. CDR3 region: CASSPGQGAKGYTF. CDR3 DNA, as far as it was read: TGTGCCAGCTCGCCGGGACAGGGGGCGAAGGGC.

This clone was counted a few times. Sequence at one end of the junction differs from germline and may be a read error. The read comes to an end 3 residues before the CDR3 does, leaving the germline J gene to fill in the end. Other DNA sequences in the sample encode the same CDR3. V gene TRBV18 combines with J gene TRBJ1-3; D may be TRBD1 (6 bases). The CDR3 consists of 16 residues. The germline V gene encodes CDR1 KGHSH and CDR2 LQKENI. CDR3 in amino acids: CASSPLDSLSGNTIYF. Partial CDR3 DNA: TGTGCCAGCTCACCACTGGACAGTCTCTCTGGAAACACG.